These T cell receptor beta chains were read from a single sample in a study of shared clonotypes between healthy human individuals. Sequenced by immunoSEQ multiplex PCR; TCRdb stores in-frame clones only, minus some. The profile shows over 2 million clones, approximately 95% of them singletons. Sequenced sample: naive CD4+ T cells sorted from blood. Receptors were obtained from a man younger than 35 in good health. CDR3s include the opening cysteine and the closing phenylalanine or tryptophan. Fields, in order: clone size, D gene, CDR3 length, J gene, V gene, CDR3 protein, CDR3 DNA. A D gene is named only where the DNA matches it firmly. Clone size is stated in some rows and not others, as once, few, many or a class when expanded.

clone size: NA
D gene: TRBD2
CDR3 length: 19
J gene: TRBJ2-3
V gene: TRBV6-1
CDR3 protein: CASSERLAGGKVIADTQYF
CDR3 DNA: TGTGCCAGCAGTGAACGGCTAGCGGGGGGCAAAGTAATCGCAGATACGCAGTATTTT

clone size: NA
D gene: NA
CDR3 length: 15
J gene: TRBJ1-1
V gene: TRBV7-8
CDR3 protein: CASSLVSGYYTEAFF
CDR3 DNA: TGTGCCAGCAGCTTAGTGTCAGGGTACTACACTGAAGCTTTCTTT

clone size: NA
D gene: NA
CDR3 length: 11
J gene: TRBJ2-3
V gene: TRBV20-1
CDR3 protein: CSASRSDTQYF
CDR3 DNA: TGCAGTGCTAGTAGGTCAGATACGCAGTATTTT

clone size: NA
D gene: NA
CDR3 length: 18
J gene: TRBJ1-6
V gene: TRBV6-1
CDR3 protein: CASSESWGLSSYNSPLHF
CDR3 DNA: TGTGCCAGCAGTGAATCGTGGGGGCTGAGCTCCTATAATTCACCCCTCCACTTT

clone size: once
D gene: NA
CDR3 length: 13
J gene: TRBJ2-1
V gene: TRBV29-1
CDR3 protein: CSVELGPDNEQFF
CDR3 DNA: TGCAGCGTTGAATTAGGGCCAGACAATGAGCAGTTCTTC

clone size: NA
D gene: NA
CDR3 length: 13
J gene: TRBJ2-1
V gene: TRBV9
CDR3 protein: CASSVALDNEQFF
CDR3 DNA: TGTGCCAGCAGCGTAGCTTTAGACAATGAGCAGTTCTTC

clone size: NA
D gene: NA
CDR3 length: 12
J gene: TRBJ2-2
V gene: TRBV7-3
CDR3 protein: CASSGNTGELFF
CDR3 DNA: TGTGCCAGTAGCGGGAACACCGGGGAGCTGTTTTTT

clone size: NA
D gene: NA
CDR3 length: 15
J gene: TRBJ2-7
V gene: TRBV14
CDR3 protein: CASSQGWPGSGEQYF
CDR3 DNA: TGTGCCAGCAGCCAAGGTTGGCCAGGGTCGGGCGAGCAGTACTTC

clone size: NA
D gene: TRBD2
CDR3 length: 16
J gene: TRBJ2-3
V gene: TRBV28
CDR3 protein: CASSSGLAGGTDTQYF
CDR3 DNA: TGTGCCAGCAGTTCGGGACTAGCGGGGGGCACAGATACGCAGTATTTT

clone size: NA
D gene: NA
CDR3 length: 15
J gene: TRBJ2-3
V gene: TRBV2
CDR3 protein: CASTPTRARTDTQYF
CDR3 DNA: TGTGCCAGCACTCCAACTCGAGCCAGAACAGATACGCAGTATTTT

clone size: NA
D gene: TRBD2
CDR3 length: 17
J gene: TRBJ2-1
V gene: TRBV4-1
CDR3 protein: CASSQGRAGVAYNEQFF
CDR3 DNA: TGCGCCAGCAGCCAAGGGAGGGCGGGAGTAGCCTACAATGAGCAGTTCTTC

clone size: NA
D gene: NA
CDR3 length: 14
J gene: TRBJ1-2
V gene: TRBV28
CDR3 protein: CASTYGALNYGYTF
CDR3 DNA: TGTGCCAGCACCTACGGGGCTTTAAACTATGGCTACACCTTC

clone size: NA
D gene: TRBD2
CDR3 length: 12
J gene: TRBJ2-7
V gene: TRBV18
CDR3 protein: CASSAGAYEQYF
CDR3 DNA: TGTGCCAGCTCAGCGGGAGCCTACGAGCAGTACTTC

clone size: NA
D gene: TRBD1
CDR3 length: 17
J gene: TRBJ1-1
V gene: TRBV4-1
CDR3 protein: CASSQDFGGTGGTEAFF
CDR3 DNA: TGCGCCAGCAGCCAAGATTTTGGCGGGACAGGGGGCACTGAAGCTTTCTTT

clone size: NA
D gene: TRBD2
CDR3 length: 17
J gene: TRBJ2-2
V gene: TRBV7-9
CDR3 protein: CASSPGTSGRFTGELFF
CDR3 DNA: TGTGCCAGCAGCCCCGGGACTAGCGGGAGGTTCACCGGGGAGCTGTTTTTT

clone size: once
D gene: TRBD1
CDR3 length: 13
J gene: TRBJ1-3
V gene: TRBV10-3
CDR3 protein: CAIEGASGNTIYF
CDR3 DNA: TGTGCCATCGAGGGGGCGTCTGGAAACACCATATATTTT

clone size: NA
D gene: NA
CDR3 length: 11
J gene: TRBJ2-7
V gene: TRBV6-1
CDR3 protein: CASSAGLEQYF
CDR3 DNA: TGTGCCAGCAGTGCCGGTTTGGAGCAGTACTTC

clone size: NA
D gene: NA
CDR3 length: 15
J gene: TRBJ2-7
V gene: TRBV28
CDR3 protein: CASSLSLAGTQEQYF
CDR3 DNA: TGTGCCAGCAGTTTATCCCTAGCAGGGACGCAGGAGCAGTACTTC

clone size: NA
D gene: NA
CDR3 length: 14
J gene: TRBJ2-1
V gene: TRBV19
CDR3 protein: CASSTQVLSNEQFF
CDR3 DNA: TGTGCCAGTAGTACACAGGTCTTGTCGAATGAGCAGTTCTTC

clone size: once
D gene: NA
CDR3 length: 12
J gene: TRBJ2-1
V gene: TRBV7-8
CDR3 protein: CASSSHGGEQFF
CDR3 DNA: TGTGCCAGCAGCTCCCACGGGGGTGAGCAGTTCTTC

clone size: once
D gene: TRBD1
CDR3 length: 15
J gene: TRBJ1-1
V gene: TRBV9
CDR3 protein: CASSSWGQGNTEAFF
CDR3 DNA: TGTGCCAGCAGCTCATGGGGACAGGGGAACACTGAAGCTTTCTTT

clone size: NA
D gene: TRBD1
CDR3 length: 11
J gene: TRBJ2-1
V gene: TRBV6-5
CDR3 protein: CASRQGDEQFF
CDR3 DNA: TGTGCCAGCAGGCAGGGGGATGAGCAGTTCTTC

clone size: NA
D gene: TRBD1
CDR3 length: 15
J gene: TRBJ2-2
V gene: TRBV15
CDR3 protein: CATRQGQRNTGELFF
CDR3 DNA: TGTGCCACCAGACAGGGACAGCGAAACACCGGGGAGCTGTTTTTT

clone size: NA
D gene: TRBD2
CDR3 length: 15
J gene: TRBJ2-7
V gene: TRBV4-3
CDR3 protein: CASSQDASGGYEQYF
CDR3 DNA: TGCGCCAGCAGCCAAGATGCTAGCGGGGGCTACGAGCAGTACTTC

clone size: few
D gene: TRBD1
CDR3 length: 18
J gene: TRBJ2-3
V gene: TRBV18
CDR3 protein: CASSPEADRVWSTDTQYF
CDR3 DNA: TGTGCCAGCTCACCAGAGGCGGACAGGGTATGGAGCACAGATACGCAGTATTTT

clone size: NA
D gene: NA
CDR3 length: 15
J gene: TRBJ2-7
V gene: TRBV9
CDR3 protein: CASSDGGSFSYEQYF
CDR3 DNA: TGTGCCAGCAGCGACGGGGGTAGTTTCTCCTACGAGCAGTACTTC

clone size: once
D gene: NA
CDR3 length: 16
J gene: TRBJ1-2
V gene: TRBV7-2
CDR3 protein: CASSLEGGANNYGYTF
CDR3 DNA: TGTGCCAGCAGCTTAGAGGGCGGGGCTAATAACTATGGCTACACCTTC

clone size: NA
D gene: NA
CDR3 length: 14
J gene: TRBJ1-5
V gene: TRBV6-6
CDR3 protein: CASRGPEGNQPQHF
CDR3 DNA: TGTGCCAGCAGGGGTCCAGAGGGCAATCAGCCCCAGCATTTT

clone size: NA
D gene: TRBD2
CDR3 length: 15
J gene: TRBJ2-7
V gene: TRBV9
CDR3 protein: CASSAAGTSGGEMDF
CDR3 DNA: TGTGCCAGCAGCGCGGCCGGGACTAGCGGGGGGGAAATGGACTTC

clone size: NA
D gene: NA
CDR3 length: 13
J gene: TRBJ2-7
V gene: TRBV7-9
CDR3 protein: CASSLPSSYEQYF
CDR3 DNA: TGTGCCAGCAGCTTACCGTCGAGTTACGAGCAGTACTTC

clone size: NA
D gene: NA
CDR3 length: 14
J gene: TRBJ2-1
V gene: TRBV5-1
CDR3 protein: CASSWRLVGDEQFF
CDR3 DNA: TGCGCCAGCAGCTGGCGTCTGGTTGGTGATGAGCAGTTCTTC

clone size: NA
D gene: NA
CDR3 length: 16
J gene: TRBJ1-2
V gene: TRBV28
CDR3 protein: CATRGDPRKTGNGYTF
CDR3 DNA: TGTGCCACCCGGGGGGACCCCAGAAAGACAGGCAATGGCTACACCTTC